The T cell receptor (beta chain) under discussion was sequenced for a study of cytomegalovirus exposure and HLA in healthy donors. Study-level results: Specific recognition of CMV antigens was confirmed in vitro for a few chains (all CMV-associated). Most TCRs appeared rarely, but some public TCRs recurred in many donors. The listing of 150 or so TCR beta chains classed them as cytomegalovirus-associated.

Regarding this clone: Its antigen is still unknown.

Produced via immunoSEQ multiplex PCR; TCRdb's table is partial and in-frame only. The sample records fewer than 90,000 clones, 90% to 95% being singletons. This CDR3 is built from 13 residues. CDR1 is SGHRS, CDR2 YFSETQ, per germline. The sequenced sample was PBMCs. V usage is TRBV5-1 and J usage is TRBJ1-2; D is perhaps TRBD1 (5 bases). The TCR was taken from a young woman in good health and CMV-seronegative. The CDR3 is CERGEAGIEGYTF. DNA of the CDR3: TGCGAACGGGGGGAGGCGGGGATTGAGGGCTACACCTTC.